The sequence of this TCR beta chain was determined in a study of T cell responses to AZD1222 COVID-19 vaccine. Points on this clone: The antigen remains undetermined.

Germline V lookup: CDR1 SGHTA, CDR2 FQGTGA. This CDR3 is built from 15 residues. Trimming left V 1 base short and J 1 base short, with 10 bases between. Using immunoSEQ multiplex PCR, the repertoire was profiled, and TCRdb retains in-frame clones only, with some absent. This repertoire shows some 78,000 clones, about 80% found once; its top ten account for roughly 1.3%. Analyses pooled second doses at about 4 or about 12 weeks. Overall study results and limits: A mostly white British donor set with more females was recruited, and clonal diversity was possibly underestimated. Following two doses of AZD1222, Spike-specific TCR breadth and depth rose.

The J gene is TRBJ1-1, the V gene TRBV7-3; a weak D match, TRBD1 (5 bases). Sample: peripheral blood, taken 28 days after the second AZD1222 dose. The receptor's source is an adult who received the AZD1222 COVID-19 vaccine. In nucleotides, the CDR3 is TGTGCCAGCAGCTTAATGGGTCAGGGGAACACTGAAGCTTTCTTT. It codes for CASSLMGQGNTEAFF.